A selection of T cell receptor beta chains follows, all from one sample in a study of blood T cell repertoires in COVID-19. Sequenced by immunoSEQ multiplex PCR; TCRdb stores in-frame clones only, minus some. The data hold 150,000 to 200,000 clones, with approximately 84% observed a single time. The sequencing input was PBMCs or T cells enriched from blood (not recorded which). The receptor set was obtained from a man aged 40-49 years who had recovered from COVID-19. Both conserved end residues are part of each CDR3. Each record gives: clone size, V gene, D gene, J gene, CDR3 DNA, CDR3 protein. D genes are given only for firm matches. Size is omitted from some rows. Given values are once, few, many or a class for expanded clones.

abundance: once
v_gene: TRBV6-6
d_gene: -
j_gene: TRBJ1-1
CDR3nt: TGTGCCAGCAGTTCTCAGGGGGCTTTCTTT
CDR3aa: CASSSQGAFF

abundance: -
v_gene: TRBV7-7
d_gene: -
j_gene: TRBJ2-7
CDR3nt: TGTGCCAGCAGCCCAGGGGCCACAAACTACGAGCAGTACTTC
CDR3aa: CASSPGATNYEQYF

abundance: -
v_gene: TRBV5-1
d_gene: -
j_gene: TRBJ1-1
CDR3nt: TGCGCCAGCAGCCCACCGAGCGCGGGGGCGCTCACCCAAGCTTTCTTT
CDR3aa: CASSPPSAGALTQAFF

abundance: -
v_gene: TRBV21-1
d_gene: -
j_gene: TRBJ2-7
CDR3nt: TGTGCCAGCAGCAAAGAAGCAGGGCCCTCCTACGAGCAGTACTTC
CDR3aa: CASSKEAGPSYEQYF

abundance: -
v_gene: TRBV6-6
d_gene: -
j_gene: TRBJ2-1
CDR3nt: TGTGCCAGCCTTGCCGACAGGCGTTCCTACAATGAGCAGTTCTTC
CDR3aa: CASLADRRSYNEQFF

abundance: -
v_gene: TRBV30
d_gene: TRBD1
j_gene: TRBJ1-6
CDR3nt: TGTGCCTGGAGTCCCACCGACAGGGGTTTTAAAACCTCCTATAATTCACCCCTCCACTTT
CDR3aa: CAWSPTDRGFKTSYNSPLHF

abundance: -
v_gene: TRBV7-7
d_gene: -
j_gene: TRBJ2-3
CDR3nt: TGTGCCAGCAGCTTAACCCCCGGGGGGCTCAACACAGATACGCAGTATTTT
CDR3aa: CASSLTPGGLNTDTQYF

abundance: -
v_gene: TRBV4-3
d_gene: TRBD1
j_gene: TRBJ1-4
CDR3nt: TGCGCCAGCAGCCAAGAGACGGACAGGGGGGATGAAAAACTGTTTTTT
CDR3aa: CASSQETDRGDEKLFF

abundance: once
v_gene: TRBV5-5
d_gene: -
j_gene: TRBJ1-5
CDR3nt: TGTGCCAGCAGCTTGGTCGGGTTAGGTCAGCCCCAGCATTTT
CDR3aa: CASSLVGLGQPQHF

abundance: -
v_gene: TRBV3-1/TRBV3-2
d_gene: TRBD1
j_gene: TRBJ1-6
CDR3nt: TGTGCCAGCAGCCAGTCGGGGACAGCTTATAATTCACCCCTCCACTTT
CDR3aa: CASSQSGTAYNSPLHF